Below are 18 T cell receptor beta chains sequenced from a single sample in a study of blood T cell repertoires in COVID-19. The assay was immunoSEQ multiplex PCR, and TCRdb's table has in-frame clones only and misses some. The table shows 150,000 to 200,000 clones, with 80% to 90% occurring only once. Specimen: peripheral blood. The receptors derive from a man aged 45 to 65 with active or convalescent COVID-19.

In its sample, this clone was seen once. V is TRBV5-5 and J is TRBJ2-7; D remains unclear. The germline gives CDR1 SGHKS, CDR2 YYEKEE (reference sequence). This CDR3 region has 16 residues. V shed 0 bases and J shed 7 bases, with 20 bases lying between them. The CDR3 loop reads CASSLAQTNPKGEQYF. In nucleotides, the CDR3 is TGTGCCAGCAGCTTGGCCCAGACAAACCCCAAAGGAGAGCAGTACTTC.

J is TRBJ1-1 and V is TRBV10-3; D uncertain. Looked up from germline, CDR1 is ENHRY and CDR2 is SYGVKD. V lost 2 bases and J 4 bases, leaving 14 bases between the germline ends. The CDR3 covers 15 residues. CDR3 loop: CAISEGGSSFTEAFF. In DNA, the CDR3 is TGTGCCATCAGTGAGGGAGGGTCCTCTTTCACTGAAGCTTTCTTT.

This clone came up once. V usage is TRBV5-6 and J usage is TRBJ2-1; 10 positions agree with TRBD1. V lost 3 bases and J lost 6; bases outside the gene matches: 6. The germline V gene has CDR1 SGHDT and CDR2 YYEEEE. CDR3 length: 15 residues. The CDR3 region has the DNA TGTGCCAGCAGCTATAGGGACAGGGGCTTCAATGAGCAGTTCTTC. Translated, it gives CASSYRDRGFNEQFF.

The chain carries TRBV27 and TRBJ2-1; 10 bases align to TRBD2. CDR3 length: 15 amino acids. Trimming removed 5 bases from V and 8 bases from J; junction bases left unmatched: 9. Germline V CDR1 and CDR2: MNHEY, SMNVEV (reference sequence). The chain's CDR3 is CASSPSGRAGDEQFF. In DNA form, the CDR3 reads TGTGCCAGCAGTCCCAGCGGGAGGGCCGGGGATGAGCAGTTCTTC.

The rearrangement uses TRBV11-2 and TRBJ2-1; TRBD2 aligns across 9 bases. Germline assignment: CDR1 SGHAT and CDR2 FQNNGV. Trimming at V came to 10 bases and at J to 1 base, leaving 8 bases not matched to a gene. There are 15 residues in the CDR3. For the CDR3, the DNA is TGTGCCACCTTAGCGGGAGTGGGGTCCTACAATGAGCAGTTCTTC. Its protein product is CATLAGVGSYNEQFF.

V is TRBV3-1 (or the pseudogene TRBV3-2) and J is TRBJ1-1; 7 nucleotides line up with TRBD1. The CDR3 has 14 residues. V lost 5 bases and J lost 4; bases outside the gene matches: 7. Germline V CDR1 and CDR2: LGHDT, YNNKEL (reference sequence). The CDR3 DNA follows: TGTGCCAGCAGCGGAACGACAGGGAGCACTGAAGCTTTCTTT. Its translation: CASSGTTGSTEAFF.

This clone was seen only once. The CDR3 DNA follows: TGTGCCAGCAGCTTACGACCGGGGACAGGGGAGGGGGAGACCCAGTACTTC. Its protein product is CASSLRPGTGEGETQYF. This chain links TRBV7-3 with TRBJ2-5; 10 bases agree with TRBD1. Losses at the gene ends were 2 bases for V and 5 bases for J; bases not matched to a gene: 11. The CDR3 runs 17 residues. The germline V gene has CDR1 SGHTA and CDR2 FQGTGA.

CDR3 residues: CASGGGGRADGTEAFF. The CDR3 region has the DNA TGTGCTAGTGGCGGAGGGGGGAGGGCGGATGGCACTGAAGCTTTCTTT. The V call is TRBV12-5, the J call TRBJ1-1, with a tentative D call TRBD1 (6 bases). Trimming pared 6 bases from V and 4 bases from J, leaving 21 bases between. Germline V lookup: CDR1 LGHNT, CDR2 FRNRAP. This CDR3 spans 16 amino acids.

The genes are TRBV9 and TRBJ2-3; D ambiguous. CDR3 length equals 15 residues. Germline-derived CDR1 and CDR2 are SGDLS and YYNGEE. V lost 2 bases, J lost 4 bases, and 14 bases lay in between. As DNA, the CDR3 is TGTGCCAGCAGCGTGAGCCCCAAATCCCCAGATACGCAGTATTTT. Translation gives CASSVSPKSPDTQYF.

The chain combines TRBV9 with TRBJ1-4; 7 bases line up with TRBD1. The CDR3 has 16 amino acids. V dropped 2 bases and J dropped 0; count of bases not matched to a gene: 4. CDR1 and CDR2 (germline): SGDLS, YYNGEE. The CDR3 region is CASSVGQQTTNEKLFF. The CDR3, as DNA: TGTGCCAGCAGCGTGGGACAGCAAACAACTAATGAAAAACTGTTTTTT.

The gene calls are TRBV24-1 and TRBJ2-3; D possibly corresponds to TRBD1 (7 bases). Trimming stripped 5 bases from V and 0 bases from J, with 11 bases between. CDR3 length equals 15 residues. Germline values: CDR1 KGHDR, CDR2 SFDVKD. CDR3 nucleotide sequence: TGTGCCACCAGTGCCCCAGGGGGGAGCACAGATACGCAGTATTTT. Residues: CATSAPGGSTDTQYF.

This chain uses TRBV6-1 with TRBJ1-4; TRBD1 is a possible D gene (5 bases). Trimming left V 2 bases short and J 3 bases short, with 13 bases between. Looked up from germline, CDR1 is MNHNS and CDR2 is SASEGT. The CDR3 is 16 amino acids. CDR3 sequence (DNA): TGTGCCAGCAGTGAATTTCAGGGTTCGGCTAATGAAAAACTGTTTTTT. Translated: CASSEFQGSANEKLFF.

The DNA for the CDR3 is TGTGCCAGCAGCTTGGAACGGTTGAGCATTGAAGCTTTCTTT. Amino acid sequence: CASSLERLSIEAFF. The chain links TRBV5-5 to TRBJ1-1; D ambiguous. Germline V CDR1 and CDR2: SGHKS, YYEKEE (reference sequence). This CDR3 has 14 amino acids. Trimming cost V 0 bases and J 7 bases, with 13 bases left between them.

The V gene is TRBV24-1, the J gene TRBJ1-2; no clear D. The CDR3 is 13 residues long. Trimming took off 2 bases at V and 2 bases at J, with 5 bases between the two ends. Germline CDR1 reads KGHDR; CDR2 reads SFDVKD. Written as DNA, the CDR3 is TGTGCCACCAGTGATTCGGGAAACTATGGCTACACCTTC. It translates to CATSDSGNYGYTF.

This clone occurred a few times. The chain combines TRBV12-3 or TRBV12-4 with TRBJ1-5; no clear D. Deletions cut 5 bases from V and 5 bases from J, with 7 bases between. The CDR3 contains 12 residues. This CDR3 reads CASSRVDQPQHF. CDR3 sequence (DNA): TGTGCCAGCAGTAGAGTGGATCAGCCCCAGCATTTT.

This sequence joins TRBV11-3 and TRBJ2-1; 8 positions match TRBD1. The CDR3 sequence is 17 residues long. V lost 5 bases, J lost 7 bases, and 16 bases stayed unmatched. The germline CDR1 and CDR2 sequences are SGHNT and YENEEA. CDR3 nucleotides: TGTGCCAGCAGCAATCACGTCGGACAGGGAGGATCAAATGAGCAGTTCTTC. It yields the protein CASSNHVGQGGSNEQFF.

CDR3 loop: CASSPIGSYSGNTIYF. In DNA, the CDR3 is TGTGCCAGCAGCCCGATCGGGTCTTACTCTGGAAACACCATATATTTT. The chain combines TRBV28 with TRBJ1-3; D gene uncertain. The V end lost 6 bases, the J end lost 0 bases, and 15 bases lay between the germline ends. The CDR3 sequence is 16 residues long. In germline, CDR1 is MDHEN, CDR2 SYDVKM.

Concerning this clone: A much larger clone sits a single nucleotide away, making a read error possible. The identical CDR3 is also encoded by other nucleotide sequences in the sample. The chain is built from TRBV12-3 or TRBV12-4 and TRBJ1-6; D remains unclear. V lost 6 bases, J lost 7 bases, and 4 bases lay in between. The CDR3 has 11 amino acids. CDR3 DNA sequence: TGTGCCAGCAGCCGGAATTCACCCCTCCACTTT. It encodes CASSRNSPLHF.